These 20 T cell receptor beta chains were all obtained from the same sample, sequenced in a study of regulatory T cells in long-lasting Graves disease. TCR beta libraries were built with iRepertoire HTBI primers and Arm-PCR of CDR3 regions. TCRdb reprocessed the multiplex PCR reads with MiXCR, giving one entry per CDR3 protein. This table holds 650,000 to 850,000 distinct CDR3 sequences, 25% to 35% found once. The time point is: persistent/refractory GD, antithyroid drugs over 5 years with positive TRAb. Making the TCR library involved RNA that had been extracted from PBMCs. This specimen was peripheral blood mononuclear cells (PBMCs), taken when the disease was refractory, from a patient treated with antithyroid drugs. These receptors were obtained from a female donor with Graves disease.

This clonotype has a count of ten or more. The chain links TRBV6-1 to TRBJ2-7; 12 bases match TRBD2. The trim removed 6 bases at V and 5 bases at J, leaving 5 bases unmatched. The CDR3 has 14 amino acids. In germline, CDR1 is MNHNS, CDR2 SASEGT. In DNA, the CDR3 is TGTGCCAGCAGCCTAGCGGGAGGGACCCACGAGCAGTACTTC. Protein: CASSLAGGTHEQYF.

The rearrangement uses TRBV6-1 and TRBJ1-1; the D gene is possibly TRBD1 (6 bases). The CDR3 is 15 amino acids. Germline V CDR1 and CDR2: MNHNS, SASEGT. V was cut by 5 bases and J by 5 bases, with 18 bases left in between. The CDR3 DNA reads TGTGCCAGCAGTACGCCACAGGGTCTGAGAACTGAAGCTTTCTTT. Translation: CASSTPQGLRTEAFF.

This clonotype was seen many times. CDR3 region: CASRASGTYNSPLHF. The CDR3 nucleotides are TGTGCCAGCAGAGCTTCCGGGACCTATAATTCACCCCTCCACTTT. J is TRBJ1-6 and V is TRBV2; no definite D call. V lost 6 bases to trimming and J lost 2 bases, with 11 bases between them. Germline CDR1 and CDR2: SNHLY and FYNNEI. This CDR3 has 15 amino acids.

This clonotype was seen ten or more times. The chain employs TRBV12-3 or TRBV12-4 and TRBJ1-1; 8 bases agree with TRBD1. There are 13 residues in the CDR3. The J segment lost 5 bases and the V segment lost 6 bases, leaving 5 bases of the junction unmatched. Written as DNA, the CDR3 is TGTGCCAGCAGACCAGGGGGCTGGACTGAAGCTTTCTTT. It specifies CASRPGGWTEAFF.

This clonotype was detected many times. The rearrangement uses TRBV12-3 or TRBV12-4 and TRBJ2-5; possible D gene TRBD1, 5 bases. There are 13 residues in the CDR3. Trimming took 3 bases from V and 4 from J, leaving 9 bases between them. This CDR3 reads CASSFRARETQYF. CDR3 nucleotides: TGTGCCAGCAGTTTCAGGGCTCGAGAGACCCAGTACTTC.

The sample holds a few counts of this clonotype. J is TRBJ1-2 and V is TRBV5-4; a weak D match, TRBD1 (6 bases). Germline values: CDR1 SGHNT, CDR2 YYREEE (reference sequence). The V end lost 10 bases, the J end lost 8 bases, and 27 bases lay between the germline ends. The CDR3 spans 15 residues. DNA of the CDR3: TGTGCCTCTGGGGCAGGGGTGGATCGGCAACGGGGCTACACCTTC. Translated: CASGAGVDRQRGYTF.

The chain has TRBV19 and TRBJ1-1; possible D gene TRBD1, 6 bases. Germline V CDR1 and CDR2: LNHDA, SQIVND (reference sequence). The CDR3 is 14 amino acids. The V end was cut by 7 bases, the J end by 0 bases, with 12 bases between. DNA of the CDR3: TGTGCCAGTACCAAACAGGGCTTGAACACTGAAGCTTTCTTT. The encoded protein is CASTKQGLNTEAFF.

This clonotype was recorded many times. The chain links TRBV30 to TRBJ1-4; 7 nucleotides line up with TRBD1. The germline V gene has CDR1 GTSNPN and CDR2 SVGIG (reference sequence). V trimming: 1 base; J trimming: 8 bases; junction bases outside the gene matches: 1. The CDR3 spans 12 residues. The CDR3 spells CAWSATGEKLFF. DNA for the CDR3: TGTGCCTGGAGTGCGACAGGGGAAAAACTGTTTTTT.

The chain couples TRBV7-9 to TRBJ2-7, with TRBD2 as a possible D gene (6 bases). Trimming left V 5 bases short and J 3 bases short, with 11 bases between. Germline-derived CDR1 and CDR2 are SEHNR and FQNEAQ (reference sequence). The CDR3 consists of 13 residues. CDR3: CASSGVAVYEQYF. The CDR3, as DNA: TGTGCCAGCAGCGGTGTAGCGGTCTACGAGCAGTACTTC.

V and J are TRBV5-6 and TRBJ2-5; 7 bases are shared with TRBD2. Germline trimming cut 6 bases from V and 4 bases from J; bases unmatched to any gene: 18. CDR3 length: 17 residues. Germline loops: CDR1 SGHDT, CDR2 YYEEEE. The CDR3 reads CASTTLTTPSGRETQYF. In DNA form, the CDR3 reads TGTGCCAGCACCACCCTGACGACCCCTAGCGGTCGAGAGACCCAGTACTTC.

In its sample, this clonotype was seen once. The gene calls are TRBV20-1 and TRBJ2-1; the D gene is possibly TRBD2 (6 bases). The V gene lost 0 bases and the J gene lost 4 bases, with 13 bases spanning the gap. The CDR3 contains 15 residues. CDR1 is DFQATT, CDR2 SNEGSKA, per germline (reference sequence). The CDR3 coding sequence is TGCAGTGCTAGAGATCCGGAGGGCGGGTACAATGAGCAGTTCTTC. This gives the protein CSARDPEGGYNEQFF.

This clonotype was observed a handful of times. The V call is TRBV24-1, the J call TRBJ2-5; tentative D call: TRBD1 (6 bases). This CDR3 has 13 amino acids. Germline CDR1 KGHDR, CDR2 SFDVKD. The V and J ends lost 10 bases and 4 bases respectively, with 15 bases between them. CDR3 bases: TGTGCCACAGCCCGCACAGGGTCAGAGACCCAGTACTTC. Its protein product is CATARTGSETQYF.

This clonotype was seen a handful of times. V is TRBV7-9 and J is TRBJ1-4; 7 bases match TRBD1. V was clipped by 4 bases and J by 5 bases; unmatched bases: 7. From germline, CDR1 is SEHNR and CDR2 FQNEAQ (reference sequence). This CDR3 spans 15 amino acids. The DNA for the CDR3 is TGTGCCAGCAGCTCTACCGGGACAGCAAATGAAAAACTGTTTTTT. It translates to CASSSTGTANEKLFF.

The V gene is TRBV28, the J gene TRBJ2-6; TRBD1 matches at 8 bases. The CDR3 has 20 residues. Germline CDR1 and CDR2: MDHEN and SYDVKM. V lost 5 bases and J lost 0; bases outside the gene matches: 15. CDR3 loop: CASSPHGQGAPLSGANVLTF. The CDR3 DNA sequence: TGTGCCAGCAGTCCCCACGGACAGGGAGCTCCCCTCTCTGGGGCCAACGTCCTGACTTTC.

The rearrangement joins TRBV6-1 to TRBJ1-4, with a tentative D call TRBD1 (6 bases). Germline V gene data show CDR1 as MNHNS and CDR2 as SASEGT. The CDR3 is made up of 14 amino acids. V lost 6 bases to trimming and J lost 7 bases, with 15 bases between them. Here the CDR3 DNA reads TGTGCCAGCAGCCCACAGGGTAGGGCTGAAAAACTGTTTTTT. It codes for CASSPQGRAEKLFF.

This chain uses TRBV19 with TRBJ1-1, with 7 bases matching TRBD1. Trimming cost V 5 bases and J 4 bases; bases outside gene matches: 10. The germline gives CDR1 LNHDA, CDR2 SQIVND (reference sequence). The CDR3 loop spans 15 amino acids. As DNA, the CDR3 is TGTGCCAGTAGTCTTCGGACAGGTCGAGGCACTGAAGCTTTCTTT. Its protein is CASSLRTGRGTEAFF.

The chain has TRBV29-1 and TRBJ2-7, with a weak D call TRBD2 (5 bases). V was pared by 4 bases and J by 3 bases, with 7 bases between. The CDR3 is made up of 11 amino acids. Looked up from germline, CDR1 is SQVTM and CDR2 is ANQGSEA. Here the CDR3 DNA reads TGCAGCGTTGCCGCGGGCTACGAGCAGTACTTC. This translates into CSVAAGYEQYF.

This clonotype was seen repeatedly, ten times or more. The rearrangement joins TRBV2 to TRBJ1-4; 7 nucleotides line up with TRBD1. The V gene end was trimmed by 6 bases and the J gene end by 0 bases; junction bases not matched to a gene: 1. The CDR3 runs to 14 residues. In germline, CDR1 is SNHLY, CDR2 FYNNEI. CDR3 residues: CASRDRSTNEKLFF. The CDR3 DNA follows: TGTGCCAGCAGGGACAGGTCAACTAATGAAAAACTGTTTTTT. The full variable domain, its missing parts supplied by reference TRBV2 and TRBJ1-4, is EPEVTQTPSHQVTQMGQEVILRCVPISNHLYFYWYRQILGQKVEFLVSFYNNEISEKSEIFDDQFSVERPDGSNFTLKIRSTKLEDSAMYFCASRDRSTNEKLFFGSGTQLSVL.

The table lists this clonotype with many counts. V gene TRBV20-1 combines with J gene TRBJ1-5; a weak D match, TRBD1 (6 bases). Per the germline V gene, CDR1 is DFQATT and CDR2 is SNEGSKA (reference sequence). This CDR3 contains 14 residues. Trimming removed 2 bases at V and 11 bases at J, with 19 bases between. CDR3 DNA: TGCAGTGCTAGAAACATGCAGGGGCGCGTGGCCCAGCATTTT. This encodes CSARNMQGRVAQHF.

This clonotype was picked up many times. In DNA, the CDR3 is TGTGCCACTTCTAGGGAAAGGTTGGGGACCGGGGAGCTGTTTTTT. Translating gives CATSRERLGTGELFF. The chain couples TRBV6-1 to TRBJ2-2; D not resolved. Germline V gives CDR1 MNHNS, CDR2 SASEGT. This CDR3 is 15 amino acids long. V was trimmed by 10 bases and J by 5 bases, leaving 20 bases between them.